The 27 T cell receptor beta chains given below trace back to one sample, sequenced in a study of T cells in Graves' hyperthyroidism and ophthalmopathy (dated by TCRdb to about 2019). To prepare the library, multiplex PCR was applied. The listed sequencing device is Illumina HiSeq 2000. Amplification of TCR beta CDR3 regions was carried out from RNA transcripts. The TCR CDR3 was subjected to a first round of RT-PCR using the HTBI primer set and the Qiagen OneStep RT-PCR kit. The public reads were run again by TCRdb, first through fastp at Q25 and then through MiXCR, and only productive beta chains were kept. Records with the same CDR3 protein are collapsed into one entry carrying the most frequent genes and DNA. The sample has around 200,000 distinct CDR3 sequences on record, around 20% of them singletons. The ten largest clones add up to about 45% of the sample. What was sequenced was blood. The receptors were gathered from a man in his forties or fifties with Graves' hyperthyroidism.

This clonotype was seen more than once but under ten times. The chain uses TRBV4-1 and TRBJ2-6; D assignment may be TRBD1 or TRBD2 (5 bases each). V was trimmed by 0 bases and J by 2 bases, leaving 8 bases between them. The CDR3 has 16 amino acids. Germline V gene data show CDR1 as MGHRA and CDR2 as YSYEKL. Here the CDR3 DNA reads TGCGCCAGCAGCCAAGATGGGGGTACTGGGGCCAACGTCCTGACTTTC. The encoded protein is CASSQDGGTGANVLTF.

This clonotype was seen at least ten times. As DNA, the CDR3 is TGTGCCAGCTCACCACTCAACCAGGGCAGGGAGCAGTACTTC. Protein: CASSPLNQGREQYF. V gene TRBV18 combines with J gene TRBJ2-7; D is possibly TRBD1 (5 bases). The germline V gene encodes CDR1 KGHSH and CDR2 LQKENI. The CDR3 length is 14 residues. Trimming left V 1 base short and J 7 bases short, with 14 bases between.

A few counts support this clonotype. The chain joins TRBV15 to TRBJ1-4, with D hard to call. Germline V lookup: CDR1 LNHNV, CDR2 YYDKDF (reference sequence). The CDR3 contains 16 residues. Between the trimmed V and J ends, which lost 0 bases and 3 bases, there was a span of 11 bases. DNA for the CDR3: TGTGCCACCAGCAGAGATAGGAGGGTTGCTAATGAAAAACTGTTTTTT. It yields the protein CATSRDRRVANEKLFF. Variable domain in full (rest from reference TRBV15 and TRBJ1-4): DAMVIQNPRYQVTQFGKPVTLSCSQTLNHNVMYWYQQKSSQAPKLLFHYYDKDFNNEADTPDNFQSRRPNTSFCFLDIRSPGLGDTAMYLCATSRDRRVANEKLFFGSGTQLSVL.

This clonotype was found many times. DNA of the CDR3: TGTGCCAGCAGCTCTGGTAGCGGGGGTTACTACAATGAGCAGTTCTTC. It encodes CASSSGSGGYYNEQFF. The chain links TRBV6-2 or TRBV6-3 to TRBJ2-1; 9 bases fit TRBD2. Trimming cost V 6 bases and J 3 bases; bases outside gene matches: 9. CDR1 and CDR2 (germline): MNHEY, SVGEGT. This CDR3 spans 16 amino acids.

Comment on this clonotype: This could be a read error, since a much larger clone is one nucleotide away. This CDR3 is missing its conserved last phenylalanine or tryptophan, likely due to a read error. Here the CDR3 reads CATSRDRGRAGEQYL. The CDR3, as DNA: TGTGCCACCAGCAGGGACCGCGGGAGGGCGGGAGAGCAGTACCTC. The chain carries TRBV15 and TRBJ2-7, with TRBD2 matching over 9 bases. V lost 3 bases to trimming and J lost 7 bases; unmatched junction nucleotides: 10. This CDR3 is built from 15 residues. CDR1 LNHNV and CDR2 YYDKDF come from the germline V gene (reference sequence).

The V call is TRBV11-2, the J call TRBJ2-5, with TRBD1 as a possible D gene (5 bases). V lost 0 bases and J lost 5, with 10 bases in between. Germline values: CDR1 SGHAT, CDR2 FQNNGV. The CDR3 sequence is 14 residues long. The CDR3 region has the DNA TGTGCCAGCAGCTTAGATCCAGGGTGGGAGACCCAGTACTTC. The encoded protein is CASSLDPGWETQYF.

This clonotype appeared many times. The chain has TRBV30 and TRBJ2-1; 8 bases line up with TRBD1. Germline assignment: CDR1 GTSNPN and CDR2 SVGIG (reference sequence). Losses at the gene ends were 5 bases for V and 6 bases for J; bases not matched to a gene: 6. The CDR3 runs to 13 residues. The CDR3 sequence is CAWDRGMGNEQFF. DNA for the CDR3: TGTGCCTGGGACAGGGGAATGGGCAATGAGCAGTTCTTC. The variable domain in full, with the rest retrieved from reference TRBV30 and TRBJ2-1, is SQTIHQWPATLVQPVGSPLSLECTVEGTSNPNLYWYRQAAGRGLQLLFYSVGIGQISSEVPQNLSASRPQDRQFILSSKKLLLSDSGFYLCAWDRGMGNEQFFGPGTRLTVL.

This clonotype was counted a few times. The CDR3 DNA reads TGTGCCACCAGTGCCCGGGGGGGGGATACGCAGTATTTT. Its protein is CATSARGGDTQYF. The V gene is TRBV24-1, the J gene TRBJ2-3; TRBD2 agrees at 8 bases. The CDR3 length is 13 residues. Germline trimming cut 5 bases from V and 6 bases from J; bases unmatched to any gene: 3. The germline V gene encodes CDR1 KGHDR and CDR2 SFDVKD.

This clonotype was observed many times. The V gene is TRBV10-3, the J gene TRBJ2-5; 8 bases match TRBD2. This CDR3 has 13 residues. CDR1 and CDR2 (germline): ENHRY, SYGVKD. Trimming took 10 bases from V and 5 from J; bases not matched to a gene: 9. CDR3 nucleotides: TGTGCCACCGGGGGGGGCCAGAGGGAGACCCAGTACTTC. This gives the protein CATGGGQRETQYF.

This chain connects TRBV19 to TRBJ2-3; D unresolved. CDR1 LNHDA and CDR2 SQIVND come from the germline V gene (reference sequence). Between the trimmed V and J ends, which lost 6 bases and 0 bases, there was a span of 10 bases. This CDR3 region has 14 residues. CDR3 region: CASSETSSTDTQYF. As DNA, the CDR3 is TGTGCCAGTAGCGAGACTTCTAGCACAGATACGCAGTATTTT. The variable domain in full, with the rest retrieved from reference TRBV19 and TRBJ2-3, is DGGITQSPKYLFRKEGQNVTLSCEQNLNHDAMYWYRQDPGQGLRLIYYSQIVNDFQKGDIAEGYSVSREKKESFPLTVTSAQKNPTAFYLCASSETSSTDTQYFGPGTRLTVL.

This clonotype was observed at least ten times. The V and J genes are TRBV2 and TRBJ2-3, with TRBD2 as a possible D gene (6 bases). The CDR3 length is 15 residues. Germline V CDR1 and CDR2: SNHLY, FYNNEI. V gave up 2 bases and J gave up 4 bases, with 13 bases separating them. The CDR3 is CASSERRGRADTQYF. The CDR3 DNA reads TGTGCCAGCAGTGAAAGGCGGGGTAGGGCAGATACGCAGTATTTT.

This clonotype was recorded many times. The DNA of the CDR3 is TGTGCCAGCAGTATCCAGGGGGCGGGTAATACGCAGTATTTT. This translates into CASSIQGAGNTQYF. The chain is built from TRBV27 and TRBJ2-3, with 8 bases aligning to TRBD1. V shed 5 bases and J 7 bases; nucleotides not matched to a gene: 8. Germline V CDR1 and CDR2: MNHEY, SMNVEV (reference sequence). The CDR3 sequence is 14 residues long.

In this sample, this clonotype turned up many times. The rearrangement links TRBV28 to TRBJ2-7; D is perhaps TRBD2 (6 bases). Germline V lookup: CDR1 MDHEN, CDR2 SYDVKM. Trimming pared 2 bases from V and 4 bases from J, leaving 9 bases between. This CDR3 comprises 13 residues. CDR3: CASSLRGWYEQYF. CDR3 nucleotide sequence: TGTGCCAGCAGTTTACGGGGGTGGTACGAGCAGTACTTC.

The chain has TRBV6-8 and TRBJ1-6, with 8 bases identical to TRBD1. Unmatched junction bases numbered 9, after V lost 6 bases and J lost 8 bases. Germline V gene lookup returns CDR1 MNHGY and CDR2 SAAAGT. The CDR3 is made up of 15 amino acids. The CDR3 region is CASSLGTGQDSPLHF. Written as DNA, the CDR3 is TGTGCCAGCAGCCTCGGGACAGGCCAGGATTCACCCCTCCACTTT.

This clonotype was detected many times. This chain joins TRBV18 and TRBJ2-3, with D tentatively TRBD1 (6 bases). The CDR3 spans 15 residues. Trimming stripped 0 bases from V and 5 bases from J, with 12 bases between. Germline CDR1 is KGHSH and CDR2 is LQKENI. This CDR3 is CASSPPSGAEDTQYF. In DNA form, the CDR3 reads TGTGCCAGCTCACCACCGTCAGGGGCTGAAGATACGCAGTATTTT.

This rearrangement joins TRBV5-1 to TRBJ2-7; D remains ambiguous. In germline, CDR1 is SGHRS, CDR2 YFSETQ. With 4 bases removed from V and 5 bases from J, the gap between germline ends came to 10 bases. This CDR3 comprises 12 residues. The CDR3 sequence: CASSRVNNEQYF. In DNA form, the CDR3 reads TGCGCCAGCAGCCGAGTAAATAACGAGCAGTACTTC. The full variable domain, its missing parts supplied by reference TRBV5-1 and TRBJ2-7, is KAGVTQTPRYLIKTRGQQVTLSCSPISGHRSVSWYQQTPGQGLQFLFEYFSETQRNKGNFPGRFSGRQFSNSRSEMNVSTLELGDSALYLCASSRVNNEQYFGPGTRLTVT.

This clonotype was counted once. The chain has TRBV24-1 and TRBJ2-1; 8 positions match TRBD1. The germline CDR1 and CDR2 sequences are KGHDR and SFDVKD. The CDR3 spans 16 residues. V shed 3 bases, J shed 7 bases, and the junction held 10 bases outside the gene matches. The DNA for the CDR3 is TGTGCCACCAGTGATCCCCACGGACAGGGTTTGAATGAGCAGTTCTTC. It encodes CATSDPHGQGLNEQFF.

This clonotype has ten or more counts. This chain joins TRBV7-2 and TRBJ2-7; possibly TRBD1 for D (6 bases). Trimming cost V 1 base and J 4 bases, with 14 bases left between them. Germline V lookup: CDR1 SGHTA, CDR2 FQGNSA. This CDR3 comprises 15 residues. Here the CDR3 reads CASSLEGTGMYEQYF. The CDR3 DNA follows: TGTGCCAGCAGCTTAGAGGGTACAGGGATGTACGAGCAGTACTTC.

V and J are TRBV7-2 and TRBJ2-7, with TRBD2 matching 7 bases. V lost 3 bases, J lost 2 bases, and 4 bases stayed unmatched. The germline V gene has CDR1 SGHTA and CDR2 FQGNSA. The CDR3 spans 14 residues. The CDR3 region is CASSFRDYPYEQYF. DNA of the CDR3: TGTGCCAGCAGCTTTCGGGACTACCCCTACGAGCAGTACTTC. Drawing the rest from reference TRBV7-2 and TRBJ2-7, the complete variable domain is GAGVSQSPSNKVTEKGKDVELRCDPISGHTALYWYRQSLGQGLEFLIYFQGNSAPDKSGLPSDRFSAERTGGSVSTLTIQRTQQEDSAVYLCASSFRDYPYEQYFGPGTRLTVT.

This clonotype was recorded at least ten times. This sequence joins TRBV7-2 and TRBJ2-3; TRBD2 is a possible D gene (7 bases). V lost 5 bases and J lost 6, with 15 bases in between. CDR3 length: 14 amino acids. Germline values: CDR1 SGHTA, CDR2 FQGNSA. The CDR3 protein is CASSPRGASDTQYF. The CDR3 DNA reads TGTGCCAGCAGCCCACGGGGGGCGTCGGATACGCAGTATTTT.

There are many counts of this clonotype. CDR3 sequence: CASSSPPQWSNEQFF. The CDR3 coding sequence is TGTGCCAGCAGTTCCCCCCCCCAGTGGTCCAATGAGCAGTTCTTC. The chain is built from TRBV2 and TRBJ2-1; D not certain. Between the trimmed V and J ends, which lost 5 bases and 6 bases, there was a span of 17 bases. The CDR3 sequence is 15 residues long. Germline loops: CDR1 SNHLY, CDR2 FYNNEI.

This chain joins TRBV7-3 and TRBJ2-1, with 13 bases fitting TRBD2. The CDR3 covers 15 residues. The trim removed 6 bases at V and 8 bases at J, leaving 7 bases unmatched. Looked up from germline, CDR1 is SGHTA and CDR2 is FQGTGA. Written as DNA, the CDR3 is TGTGCCAGCAGTCGGGGACTAGCGGGGCCCGATGAGCAGTTCTTC. It is translated as CASSRGLAGPDEQFF.

About this clonotype itself: One junction end does not reproduce the germline sequence, and a read error may be involved. The genes are TRBV9 and TRBJ2-1; no reliable D call. The germline gives CDR1 SGDLS, CDR2 YYNGEE. This CDR3 contains 12 residues. The CDR3 region has the DNA TGTGCCGGCAGCGTAGGTGACCATGAGCAGTTCTTC. It codes for CAGSVGDHEQFF.

This chain connects TRBV3-1 to TRBJ1-1, with D perhaps TRBD1 (5 bases). Germline values: CDR1 LGHDT, CDR2 YNNKEL (reference sequence). V was clipped by 4 bases and J by 12 bases, with 21 bases between them. The CDR3 contains 14 residues. The CDR3 region is CASSPTRDGLKTFF. DNA of the CDR3: TGTGCCAGCAGCCCCACCCGGGACGGCCTGAAGACTTTCTTT.

The chain combines TRBV18 with TRBJ1-1, with a weak D call TRBD1 (5 bases). The germline V gene has CDR1 KGHSH and CDR2 LQKENI. The germline V and J ends were trimmed by 0 bases and 4 bases, with 9 bases remaining between them. CDR3 length equals 14 residues. The DNA of the CDR3 is TGTGCCAGCTCACCACCGAGCAGGGCCACTGAAGCTTTCTTT. It translates to CASSPPSRATEAFF.

V usage is TRBV3-1 and J usage is TRBJ1-2, with D possibly TRBD1 on 5 matching bases. V was shortened by 3 bases and J by 6 bases, with 11 bases between the two germline ends. In germline, CDR1 is LGHDT, CDR2 YNNKEL (reference sequence). CDR3 length equals 13 residues. The chain's CDR3 is CASSQVLGDGYTF. Here the CDR3 DNA reads TGTGCCAGCAGCCAGGTCTTAGGGGATGGCTACACCTTC.

The rearrangement links TRBV6-8 to TRBJ2-3; tentative D call: TRBD1 (5 bases). The CDR3 loop spans 14 amino acids. Germline CDR1 reads MNHGY; CDR2 reads SAAAGT. V dropped 4 bases and J dropped 6 bases, with 14 bases sitting between them. CDR3 nucleotides: TGTGCCAGCAGTTCGACAGCCAGGGTGGATACGCAGTATTTT. Amino acid sequence: CASSSTARVDTQYF.